This is a list of T cell receptor beta chains from one sample in a study of T cells in Graves' hyperthyroidism and ophthalmopathy. TCRdb re-called the multiplex PCR reads through MiXCR, storing one row per CDR3 protein. The sample contains about 710,000 distinct CDR3 sequences, about a sixth of which appear only once. The sequenced sample consisted of blood. These TCRs come from a man aged 18 to 29 with Graves' hyperthyroidism. Each CDR3 is given with its conserved first and last residue. D genes are given only for firm matches. For some rows the clone size is stated as once, few or many, or as a class when expanded; others skip it.

CDR3 DNA	CDR3 protein	clone size	J gene	D gene	V gene
TGTGCCAGCAGTGGGACAGGGAGTAACATTCAGTACTTC	CASSGTGSNIQYF	few	TRBJ2-4	TRBD1	TRBV2
TGTGCCAGCAGCTTCGGGACAGGGGCTCTCGAGCAGTACTTC	CASSFGTGALEQYF	many	TRBJ2-7	TRBD1	TRBV7-9
TGTGTCAGCAGCCTCTGGGCTAGCGGGAGTAGTGATGAGCAGTTCTTC	CVSSLWASGSSDEQFF	NA	TRBJ2-1	TRBD2	TRBV13
TGTGCCAGCAGTGTTATGGAAGGGGAGACCCAGTACTTC	CASSVMEGETQYF	few	TRBJ2-5	NA	TRBV2
TGCGCCAGCAGCCAAGAGGCCGGGAATAATTCACCCCTCCACTTT	CASSQEAGNNSPLHF	NA	TRBJ1-6	NA	TRBV4-1
TGTGCCAGCAGCTTAGTCATTAGGGGTGAGACCTCCTACAATGAGCAGTTCTTC	CASSLVIRGETSYNEQFF	many	TRBJ2-1	NA	TRBV11-1
TGCAGTGTTAGTTCTAGAAAACCCTACGAGCAGTACTTC	CSVSSRKPYEQYF	NA	TRBJ2-7	NA	TRBV20-1
TGTGCCAGCAGGACCGCTGCCCGGGACGAGCAGTACTTC	CASRTAARDEQYF	many	TRBJ2-7	NA	TRBV12-3/TRBV12-4
TGTGCCAGCAGTTCGGAGTGGGACGAGCAGTACTTC	CASSSEWDEQYF	few	TRBJ2-7	NA	TRBV12-3/TRBV12-4
TGTGCCAGTAGTCAAGGGACAGGGAGTGAGAATGAGCAGTTCTTC	CASSQGTGSENEQFF	many	TRBJ2-1	TRBD1	TRBV19
TGTGCCAGCAGCCCACAGACGAGACAGAGCTCCTACGAGCAGTACTTC	CASSPQTRQSSYEQYF	NA	TRBJ2-7	NA	TRBV11-3
TGTGCCAGCAGTTATCAAGGTCCCCAGGACAGGGACTTTTATAAGCCCCAGCATTTT	CASSYQGPQDRDFYKPQHF	NA	TRBJ1-5	TRBD1	TRBV6-1
TGTGCCAGCAGTGACAGGGGGCAAGGCAATCAGCCCCAGCATTTT	CASSDRGQGNQPQHF	NA	TRBJ1-5	TRBD1	TRBV2
TGCAGTGTTTATAGCGCCTACGAGCAGTACTTC	CSVYSAYEQYF	few	TRBJ2-7	NA	TRBV20-1
TGTGCCACCAGTGATCCGCTGACAGGGTCCACAGATACGCAGTATTTT	CATSDPLTGSTDTQYF	NA	TRBJ2-3	TRBD1	TRBV24-1
TGTGCCAGTAGTATAATCCCGGGTTCACGGTACAATGAGCAGTTCTTC	CASSIIPGSRYNEQFF	few	TRBJ2-1	NA	TRBV19
TGCAGCGTTGATCTCGACAGCCGAACCTACAATGAGCAGTTCTTC	CSVDLDSRTYNEQFF	few	TRBJ2-1	NA	TRBV29-1
TGTGCCAGCAGCTTCCGACAGGGCAGCAATTCACCCCTCCACTTT	CASSFRQGSNSPLHF	few	TRBJ1-6	TRBD1	TRBV7-2
TGTGCCAGTAGTACCGGACAGACTGAACTCTACTATGGCTACACCTTC	CASSTGQTELYYGYTF	NA	TRBJ1-2	NA	TRBV19
TGTGCCAGCAGTGTGGATAGCAATCAGCCCCAGCATTTT	CASSVDSNQPQHF	many	TRBJ1-5	NA	TRBV2
TGTGCCTGGAACCGGGACAGGGTCGAAAACACCATATATTTT	CAWNRDRVENTIYF	NA	TRBJ1-3	TRBD1	TRBV30
TGTGCCAGCAGTTACTCCAGGGTTACTGAAGCTTTCTTT	CASSYSRVTEAFF	NA	TRBJ1-1	NA	TRBV6-5
TGTGCCAGCCTAGCTAGCGGGAACCCCTACGAGCAGTACTTC	CASLASGNPYEQYF	few	TRBJ2-7	TRBD2	TRBV10-3
TGTGCCAGCAGCTTGGGAGGGGTCCATGAGCAGTTCTTC	CASSLGGVHEQFF	many	TRBJ2-1	NA	TRBV5-6
TGTGCCAGCAGCCCTAGGGGAGGCACCGGGGAGCTGTTTTTT	CASSPRGGTGELFF	many	TRBJ2-2	NA	TRBV11-1
TGCGCCAGCAGCCTGGTAGCGGGGAGTGGCGGGGAGCTGTTTTTT	CASSLVAGSGGELFF	NA	TRBJ2-2	TRBD2	TRBV5-1
TGTGCCAGCAAAGAACAGGGGTTAGCGGGAAGGTCCTACGAGCAGTACTTC	CASKEQGLAGRSYEQYF	NA	TRBJ2-7	NA	TRBV2
TGCAGTGCCTTCACCGGGACTAGTTCCTACAATGAGCAGTTCTTC	CSAFTGTSSYNEQFF	many	TRBJ2-1	TRBD2	TRBV20-1
TGTGCCAGCAGCCAAGATCTCCAGGGTGGCACAGATACGCAGTATTTT	CASSQDLQGGTDTQYF	NA	TRBJ2-3	NA	TRBV3-1
TGTGCCAGCAGCTCCCGGACAGGGTGGGAGAACACTGAAGCTTTCTTT	CASSSRTGWENTEAFF	once	TRBJ1-1	TRBD1	TRBV9
TGTGCCAGCAGACCGGCAGGGCGCACTGAAGCTTTCTTT	CASRPAGRTEAFF	many	TRBJ1-1	NA	TRBV28
TGTGCCAGCAGTGCAGGGCGCCGCAATGAGCAGTTCTTC	CASSAGRRNEQFF	few	TRBJ2-1	NA	TRBV6-1
TGCGCCAGCAGCTTGGAGTGGAAAAGCGAGCAGTTCTTC	CASSLEWKSEQFF	many	TRBJ2-1	NA	TRBV5-1
TGTGCCAGCTCACCACCCTCGAGCGACGAGCAGTACTTC	CASSPPSSDEQYF	many	TRBJ2-7	NA	TRBV18
TGTGCCAGCAGCGTAGTAACGGGCGCTTCCTACAATGAGCAGTTCTTC	CASSVVTGASYNEQFF	few	TRBJ2-1	NA	TRBV9
TGTGCCAGTGGGGGGCAGGGGGCAGAGACCCAGTACTTC	CASGGQGAETQYF	few	TRBJ2-5	TRBD1	TRBV2
TGTGCCAGCAGCGTAGATCGAGAGACCCAGTACTTC	CASSVDRETQYF	many	TRBJ2-5	NA	TRBV9